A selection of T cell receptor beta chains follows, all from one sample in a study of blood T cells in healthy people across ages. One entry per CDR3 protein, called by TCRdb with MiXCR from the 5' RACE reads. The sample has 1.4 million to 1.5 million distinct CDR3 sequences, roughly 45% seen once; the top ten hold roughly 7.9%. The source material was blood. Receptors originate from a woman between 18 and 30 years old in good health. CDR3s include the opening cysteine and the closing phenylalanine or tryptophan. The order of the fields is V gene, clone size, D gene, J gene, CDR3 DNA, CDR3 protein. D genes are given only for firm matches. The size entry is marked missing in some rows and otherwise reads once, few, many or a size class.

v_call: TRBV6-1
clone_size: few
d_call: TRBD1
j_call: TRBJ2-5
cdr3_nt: TGTGCCAGCAGTCAGGGGCAGGGGGCGAGTGAGCAGTACTTC
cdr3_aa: CASSQGQGASEQYF

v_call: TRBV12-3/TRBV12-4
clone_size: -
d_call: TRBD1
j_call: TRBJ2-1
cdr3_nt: TGTGCCAGCAGTCCTCCAGGGGGCAACTCCTACAATGAGCAGTTCTTC
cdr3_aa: CASSPPGGNSYNEQFF

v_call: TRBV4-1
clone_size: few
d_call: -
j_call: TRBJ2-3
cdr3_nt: TGCGCCAGCAGCCAAGCTCCTCCTAGCATCGGTGGCACAGATACGCAGTATTTT
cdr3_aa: CASSQAPPSIGGTDTQYF

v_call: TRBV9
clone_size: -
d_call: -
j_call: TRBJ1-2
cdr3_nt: TGTGCCAGCAGCGTAGACGTGAAGGGGTTGGGCTACACCTTC
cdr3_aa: CASSVDVKGLGYTF

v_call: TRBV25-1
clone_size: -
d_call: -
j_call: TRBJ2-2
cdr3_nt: TGTGCCAGCAGTGAATCCAGGACAAAGAACACCGGGGAGCTGTTTTTT
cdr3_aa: CASSESRTKNTGELFF

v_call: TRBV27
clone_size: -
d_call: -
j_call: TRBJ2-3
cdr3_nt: TGTGCCAGCAGTTTCTTGAGCAGCTTAAGCACAGATACGCAGTATTTT
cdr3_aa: CASSFLSSLSTDTQYF

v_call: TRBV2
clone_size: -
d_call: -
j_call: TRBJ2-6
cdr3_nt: TGTGCCAGCAGAGTAAGCTCTGGGGCCAACGTCCTGACTTTC
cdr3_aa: CASRVSSGANVLTF

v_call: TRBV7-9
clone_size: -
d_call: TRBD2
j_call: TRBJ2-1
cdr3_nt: TGTGCCAGCAGCTCCATTTCCGGGGGGTACCAAGAGACCCAGTTCTTC
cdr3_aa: CASSSISGGYQETQFF

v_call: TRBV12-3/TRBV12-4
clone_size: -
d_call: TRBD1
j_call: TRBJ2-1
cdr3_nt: TGTGCCAGCAGTTTCCCCACAGGGGCCTACAATGAGCAGTTCTTC
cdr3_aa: CASSFPTGAYNEQFF

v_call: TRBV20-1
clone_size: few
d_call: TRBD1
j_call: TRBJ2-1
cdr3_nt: TGCAGTGCTAGAGGAGAGGACAGGGGGCGCGTCTCGTTTTACAATGAGCAGTTCTTC
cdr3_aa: CSARGEDRGRVSFYNEQFF

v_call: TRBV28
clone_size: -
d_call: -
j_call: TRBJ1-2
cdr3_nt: TGTGCCAGCCGCAATCAGGCAGGAGGGTATGGCTACACCTTC
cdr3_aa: CASRNQAGGYGYTF

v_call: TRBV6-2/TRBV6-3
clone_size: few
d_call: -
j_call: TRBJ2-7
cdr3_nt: TGTGCCAGCAAATTTGCGGGAATCGGCGAGCAGTACTTC
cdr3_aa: CASKFAGIGEQYF

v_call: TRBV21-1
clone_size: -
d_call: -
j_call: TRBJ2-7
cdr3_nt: TGTGCCAGCAGCAACGGGACGGTGATCTACGAGCAGTACTTC
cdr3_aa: CASSNGTVIYEQYF

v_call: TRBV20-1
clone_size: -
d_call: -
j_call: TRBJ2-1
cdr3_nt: TGCAGTGCTAGAGATTTCTCGGAGTATGGTGGCTACAATGAGCAGTTCTTC
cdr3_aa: CSARDFSEYGGYNEQFF

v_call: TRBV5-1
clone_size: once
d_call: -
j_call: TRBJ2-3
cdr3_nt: TGCGCCAGCAGCTTGGTGACGGACGGCACAGATACGCAGTATTTT
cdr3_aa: CASSLVTDGTDTQYF

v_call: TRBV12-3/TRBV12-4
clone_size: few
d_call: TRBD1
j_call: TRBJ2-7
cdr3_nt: TGTGCCAGCAGTTTTTCCGGGACAGGGATCTACGAGCAGTACTTC
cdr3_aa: CASSFSGTGIYEQYF

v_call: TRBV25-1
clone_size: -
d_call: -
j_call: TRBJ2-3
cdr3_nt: TGTGCCAGCCAAAGTGGCTCCGGGACGCCGTCGGATACGCAGTATTTT
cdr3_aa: CASQSGSGTPSDTQYF

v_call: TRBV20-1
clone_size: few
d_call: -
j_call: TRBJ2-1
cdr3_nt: TGCAGTGCTAGACCGTCCTACAATGAGCAGTTCTTC
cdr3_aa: CSARPSYNEQFF

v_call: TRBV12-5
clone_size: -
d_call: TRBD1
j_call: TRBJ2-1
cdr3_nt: TGTGCTAGGGGGACAGGGGTCGCTGGACCCCAAAACTACAATGAGCAGTTCTTC
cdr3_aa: CARGTGVAGPQNYNEQFF

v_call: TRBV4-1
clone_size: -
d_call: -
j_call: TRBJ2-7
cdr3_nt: TGCGCCAGCAGCCAAGCGGTGGCGGAGACGACCTACGAGCAGTACTTC
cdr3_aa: CASSQAVAETTYEQYF

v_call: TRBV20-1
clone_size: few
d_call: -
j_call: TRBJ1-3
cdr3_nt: TGCAGTGCTAGGACAGTCTCTGGAAACACCATATATTTT
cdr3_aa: CSARTVSGNTIYF

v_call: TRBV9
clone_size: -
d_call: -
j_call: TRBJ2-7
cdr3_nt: TGTGCCAGCAGCGTAGACGCGGCTAATACCTACGAGCAGTACTTC
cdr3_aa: CASSVDAANTYEQYF

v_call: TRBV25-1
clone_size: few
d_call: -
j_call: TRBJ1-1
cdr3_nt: TGTGCCAGCAGTGAATCCTGGGAAAACACTGAAGCTTTCTTT
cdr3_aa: CASSESWENTEAFF

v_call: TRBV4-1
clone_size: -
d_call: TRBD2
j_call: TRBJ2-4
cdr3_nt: TGCGCCAGCAGCCCCGGACTAGCGGGGGACGGGTCCAAAAACATTCAGTACTTC
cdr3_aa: CASSPGLAGDGSKNIQYF

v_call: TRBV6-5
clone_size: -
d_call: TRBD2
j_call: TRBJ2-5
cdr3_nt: TGTGCCAGCAGTTACTCTAGCGGGGGGCAAGAGACCCAGTACTTC
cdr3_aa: CASSYSSGGQETQYF

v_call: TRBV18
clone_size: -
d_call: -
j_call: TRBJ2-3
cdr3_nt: TGTGCCAGCTCACCACGATTAGCCAAGACAGATTCCGCAGATACGCAGTATTTT
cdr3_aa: CASSPRLAKTDSADTQYF

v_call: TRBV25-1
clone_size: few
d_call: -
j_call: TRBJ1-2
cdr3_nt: TGTGCCAGCAGGTCGGGGGCAGGTTTAGGCTACACCTTC
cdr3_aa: CASRSGAGLGYTF

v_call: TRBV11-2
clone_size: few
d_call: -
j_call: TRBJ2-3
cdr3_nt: TGTGCCAGCAGCTTAACCGACCCGGGTTCGACAGGGCGCGGGGAAACAGATACGCAGTATTTT
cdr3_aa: CASSLTDPGSTGRGETDTQYF

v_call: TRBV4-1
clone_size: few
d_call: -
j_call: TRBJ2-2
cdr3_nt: TGCGCCAGCAGCCAAGTTCCCGGGGAGCTGTTTTTT
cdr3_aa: CASSQVPGELFF

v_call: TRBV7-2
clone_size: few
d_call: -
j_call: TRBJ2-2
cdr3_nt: TGTGCCAGCAGGACCCGAGGGGCCGGGGAGCTGTTTTTT
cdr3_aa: CASRTRGAGELFF

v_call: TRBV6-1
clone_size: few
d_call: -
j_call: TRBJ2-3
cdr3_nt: TGTGCCAGCAGTGGGTGGGAAACAGATACGCAGTATTTT
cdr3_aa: CASSGWETDTQYF

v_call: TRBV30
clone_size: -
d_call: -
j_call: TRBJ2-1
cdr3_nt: TGTGCCTGGAGCCGGGACTCCCACAATGAGCAGTTCTTC
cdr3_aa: CAWSRDSHNEQFF

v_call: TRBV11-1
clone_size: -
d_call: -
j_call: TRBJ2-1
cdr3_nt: TGTGCCAGCAGCTTAAGAGACAACCAGTTCTTC
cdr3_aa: CASSLRDNQFF

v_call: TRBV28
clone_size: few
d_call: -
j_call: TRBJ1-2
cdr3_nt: TGTGCCAGCAGTTTTGGTCTTACTAACTATGGCTACACCTTC
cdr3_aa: CASSFGLTNYGYTF

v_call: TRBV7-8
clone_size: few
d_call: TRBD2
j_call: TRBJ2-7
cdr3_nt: TGTGCCAGCAGCTTAACGAGAGCGGGAGGGACCTACGAGCAGTACTTC
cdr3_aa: CASSLTRAGGTYEQYF

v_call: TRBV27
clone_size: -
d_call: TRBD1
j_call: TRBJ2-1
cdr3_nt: TGTGCCAGCAGCAGCCGCCGGGACAGCTCCTACAATGAGCAGTTCTTC
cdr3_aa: CASSSRRDSSYNEQFF

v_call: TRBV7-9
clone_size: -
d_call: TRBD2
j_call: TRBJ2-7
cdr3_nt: TGTGCCAGCAGCACGAGCGGGAGTCTGTCTGCCGAGCAGTACTTC
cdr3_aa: CASSTSGSLSAEQYF

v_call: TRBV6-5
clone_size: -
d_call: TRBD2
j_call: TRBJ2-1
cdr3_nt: TGTGCCAGCAGTTACTCTGCTAGCGGGAGGGCCAGGAATGAGCAGTTCTTC
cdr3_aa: CASSYSASGRARNEQFF

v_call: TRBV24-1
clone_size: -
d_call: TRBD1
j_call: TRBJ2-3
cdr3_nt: TGTGCCACCAGCTCCCAACAGGGGCCCACAGATACGCAGTATTTT
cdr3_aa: CATSSQQGPTDTQYF

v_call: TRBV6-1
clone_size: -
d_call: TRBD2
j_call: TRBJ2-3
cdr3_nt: TGTGCCAGCAGGGAGCGGGAGGGCCGAGCAGATACGCAGTATTTT
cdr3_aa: CASREREGRADTQYF

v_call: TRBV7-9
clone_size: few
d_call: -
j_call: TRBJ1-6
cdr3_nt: TGTGCCAGCAGCTCCCAGGACAGTAATTCACCCCTCCACTTT
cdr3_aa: CASSSQDSNSPLHF

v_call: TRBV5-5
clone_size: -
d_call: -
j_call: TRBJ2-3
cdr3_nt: TGTGCCAGCACATCCAGGTGGGGGGTCACCTCAGATACGCAGTATTTT
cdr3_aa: CASTSRWGVTSDTQYF

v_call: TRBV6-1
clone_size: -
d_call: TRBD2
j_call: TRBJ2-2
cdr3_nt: TGTGCCAGCAGCACCCTGACTAGCGGGAGGCCCGGGGAGCTGTTTTTT
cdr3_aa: CASSTLTSGRPGELFF

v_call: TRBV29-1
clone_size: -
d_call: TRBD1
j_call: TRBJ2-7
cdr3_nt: TGCAGCGTCCGCATCTACAGGGGGCCCTACGAGCAGTACTTC
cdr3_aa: CSVRIYRGPYEQYF

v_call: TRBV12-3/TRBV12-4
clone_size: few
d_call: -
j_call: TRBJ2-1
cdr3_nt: TGTGCCAGCAGTCCTGCTCGTGATGAGCAGTTCTTC
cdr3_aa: CASSPARDEQFF

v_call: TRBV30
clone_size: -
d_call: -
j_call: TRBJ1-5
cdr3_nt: TGTGCCTGGAGTAAGGGGCACTCCGGGCCCCAGCATTTT
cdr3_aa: CAWSKGHSGPQHF

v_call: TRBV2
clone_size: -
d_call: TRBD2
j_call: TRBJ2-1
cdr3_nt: TGTGCCACCGAGGGGACTAGCGGCTACAATGAGCAGTTCTTC
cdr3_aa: CATEGTSGYNEQFF

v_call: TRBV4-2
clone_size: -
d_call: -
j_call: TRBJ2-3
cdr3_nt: TGTGCCAGCAGCCAACTGGGTCCCGCCACAGATACGCAGTATTTT
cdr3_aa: CASSQLGPATDTQYF

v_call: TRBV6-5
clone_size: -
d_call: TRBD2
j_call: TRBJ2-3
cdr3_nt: TGTGCCAGCAGGCCCCTAGCGGGAACAGATACGCAGTATTTT
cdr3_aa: CASRPLAGTDTQYF

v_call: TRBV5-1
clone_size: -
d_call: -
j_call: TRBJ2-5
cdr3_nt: TGCGCCAGCAGCTTGGCCTCGGGACGAAGGGAGGAGACCCAGTACTTC
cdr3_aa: CASSLASGRREETQYF

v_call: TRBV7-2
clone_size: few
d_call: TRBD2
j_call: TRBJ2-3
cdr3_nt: TGTGCCCGCAGCCCACAGACTAGCGGGATGGATACGCAGTATTTT
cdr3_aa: CARSPQTSGMDTQYF

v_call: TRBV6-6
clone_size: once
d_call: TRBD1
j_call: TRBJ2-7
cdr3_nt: TGTGCCAGCAGAATGGGACAGGGGGCGAACGAGCAGTACTTC
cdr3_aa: CASRMGQGANEQYF

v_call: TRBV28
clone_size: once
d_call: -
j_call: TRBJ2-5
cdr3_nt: TGTGCCAGCAGTCTTGCACAGGGAGGGACCTTAGAGACCCAGTACTTC
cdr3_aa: CASSLAQGGTLETQYF

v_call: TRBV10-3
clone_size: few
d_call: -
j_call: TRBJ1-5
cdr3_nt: TGTGCCATCAGTGAGTCGGGGGGTCGAAGAAACAATCAGCCCCAGCATTTT
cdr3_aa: CAISESGGRRNNQPQHF

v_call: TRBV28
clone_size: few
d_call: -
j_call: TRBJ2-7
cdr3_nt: TGTGCCAGCAGTGTATCCATCGGACTCGAGCAGTACTTC
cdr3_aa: CASSVSIGLEQYF

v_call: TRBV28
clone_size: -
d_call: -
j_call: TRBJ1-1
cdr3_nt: TGTGCCAGCAGCGGGGGCGGGTCCGCGAACACTGAAGCTTTCTTT
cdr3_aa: CASSGGGSANTEAFF

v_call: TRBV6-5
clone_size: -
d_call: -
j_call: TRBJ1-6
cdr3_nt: TGTGCCAGCAGTTACTCCGCCCCAGCGAGCTCCTATAATTCACCCCTCCACTTT
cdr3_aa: CASSYSAPASSYNSPLHF

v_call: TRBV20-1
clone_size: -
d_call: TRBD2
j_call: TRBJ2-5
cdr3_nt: TGCAGTGCACAAAGAAGCAGCGGGAGCTTGGAAGAGCAGTACTTC
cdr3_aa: CSAQRSSGSLEEQYF

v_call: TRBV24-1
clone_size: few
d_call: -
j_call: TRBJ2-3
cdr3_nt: TGTGCCACCAGTGAGGGGCTCACAGATACGCAGTATTTT
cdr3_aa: CATSEGLTDTQYF

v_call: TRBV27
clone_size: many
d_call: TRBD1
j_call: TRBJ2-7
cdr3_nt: TGTGCCAGCAGGACAGGGGCCTACGAGCAGTACTTC
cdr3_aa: CASRTGAYEQYF